What follows are 17 T cell receptor beta chains derived from one specimen sequenced in a study of blood T cell repertoires in COVID-19. The assay was immunoSEQ multiplex PCR, and TCRdb's table has in-frame clones only and misses some. This sample has tens of thousands of clones, with approximately 90% found just once. Material: peripheral blood. Receptors originate from a woman in her fifties or sixties with COVID-19, enrolled during active disease.

The chain couples TRBV5-1 to TRBJ2-7; D possibly corresponds to TRBD2 (6 bases). The germline gives CDR1 SGHRS, CDR2 YFSETQ. V lost 6 bases and J lost 3, with 19 bases in between. The CDR3 consists of 15 residues. The CDR3 nucleotides read TGCGCCAGCACCTCACGGGCGGGGCTAATCTACGAGCAGTACTTC. Amino acid sequence: CASTSRAGLIYEQYF.

This chain connects TRBV12-5 to TRBJ1-5, with D uncertain. The CDR3 has 13 amino acids. Germline V lookup: CDR1 LGHNT, CDR2 FRNRAP. The ends were cut back, 2 bases at V and 7 bases at J, with 9 bases in the middle. CDR3 sequence: CASGLLGGQPQHF. In DNA, the CDR3 is TGTGCTAGTGGTTTGTTGGGAGGACAGCCCCAGCATTTT.

The rearrangement uses TRBV29-1 and TRBJ1-4, with 7 bases that match TRBD1. The length of the CDR3 is 15 residues. Germline-derived CDR1 and CDR2 are SQVTM and ANQGSEA. V was pared by 5 bases and J by 8 bases, with 14 bases of the junction left unmatched. For the CDR3, the DNA is TGCAGCGTTCAGATTACCCAGGGGGGCGACGAAAAACTGTTTTTT. Amino acids: CSVQITQGGDEKLFF.

The J gene is TRBJ2-2, the V gene TRBV7-7; 13 bases line up with TRBD2. The V gene's germline CDR1 is SSHAT and CDR2 FNYEAQ (reference sequence). The CDR3 length is 16 residues. The V segment lost 6 bases and the J segment 3 bases; nucleotides outside the gene matches: 4. The CDR3 protein is CASSPGLAGYTGELFF. CDR3 DNA: TGTGCCAGCAGTCCGGGACTAGCGGGATACACCGGGGAGCTGTTTTTT.

CDR3 amino acids: CASSKPGTGGREQFF. Written as DNA, the CDR3 is TGTGCCAGCAGCAAACCCGGGACAGGGGGCAGGGAGCAGTTCTTC. The chain carries TRBV9 and TRBJ2-1; TRBD1 matches at 12 bases. The CDR3 is 15 residues long. The V and J ends lost 4 bases and 10 bases, in that order; junction bases with no gene match: 9. Germline V gives CDR1 SGDLS, CDR2 YYNGEE.

V and J are TRBV18 and TRBJ1-6; D is possibly TRBD1 (6 bases). Germline V CDR1 and CDR2: KGHSH, LQKENI. V lost 6 bases, J lost 2 bases, and 14 bases lay in between. There are 16 residues in the CDR3. CDR3: CASSPRGIAYNSPLHF. The CDR3 coding sequence is TGTGCCAGCTCCCCGAGGGGGATCGCCTATAATTCACCCCTCCACTTT.

This clone was counted between two and nine times. The rearrangement uses TRBV27 and TRBJ1-6; possibly TRBD1 for D (6 bases). Between the trimmed V and J ends, which lost 5 bases and 6 bases, there was a span of 11 bases. Per the germline V gene, CDR1 is MNHEY and CDR2 is SMNVEV (reference sequence). The CDR3 is made up of 14 amino acids. The CDR3 sequence: CASSKDSFNSPLHF. The CDR3, as DNA: TGTGCCAGCAGTAAGGACAGTTTTAATTCACCCCTCCACTTT.

V usage is TRBV2 and J usage is TRBJ2-1; 7 bases line up with TRBD1. Germline V gene lookup returns CDR1 SNHLY and CDR2 FYNNEI. V shed 6 bases and J 0 bases; nucleotides not matched to a gene: 8. The CDR3 extends over 16 amino acids. The CDR3 loop is CASSRQGAASYNEQFF. CDR3 bases: TGTGCCAGCAGCCGACAGGGTGCAGCCTCCTACAATGAGCAGTTCTTC.

This clone was recorded a few times. The chain employs TRBV5-1 and TRBJ1-2; a possible D gene is TRBD1 (5 bases). The length of the CDR3 is 15 residues. Germline loops: CDR1 SGHRS, CDR2 YFSETQ. Trimming took 3 bases from V and 8 from J, leaving 20 bases between them. CDR3 sequence (DNA): TGCGCCAGCAGCTCCCCAGGGTTGGAGGGTCCGGGCTACACCTTC. As protein: CASSSPGLEGPGYTF.

V is TRBV5-5 and J is TRBJ2-3; D ambiguous. Germline V gives CDR1 SGHKS, CDR2 YYEKEE (reference sequence). The CDR3 is 14 residues long. The V and J ends lost 0 bases and 5 bases respectively, with 10 bases between them. As DNA, the CDR3 is TGTGCCAGCAGCTTGGGCCAGGTCTTAGATACGCAGTATTTT. The encoded protein is CASSLGQVLDTQYF. The variable domain in full, completed from reference TRBV5-5 and TRBJ2-3, reads DAGVTQSPTHLIKTRGQQVTLRCSPISGHKSVSWYQQVLGQGPQFIFQYYEKEERGRGNFPDRFSARQFPNYSSELNVNALLLGDSALYLCASSLGQVLDTQYFGPGTRLTVL.

This clone was recorded once. The chain carries TRBV6-1 and TRBJ2-7; D remains ambiguous. Per the germline V gene, CDR1 is MNHNS and CDR2 is SASEGT. V lost 2 bases, J lost 0 bases, and 14 bases lay in between. The CDR3 has 16 amino acids. CDR3 in amino acids: CASSEQANQASYEQYF. The CDR3 region has the DNA TGTGCCAGCAGTGAACAGGCAAATCAAGCCTCCTACGAGCAGTACTTC.

The chain has TRBV5-1 and TRBJ1-1, with D possibly TRBD1 on 5 matching bases. Germline CDR1 reads SGHRS; CDR2 reads YFSETQ. The CDR3 is 15 residues long. V dropped 1 base and J dropped 2 bases, with 12 bases sitting between them. CDR3: CASSLLGQGNTEAFF. Here the CDR3 DNA reads TGCGCCAGCAGCTTGTTGGGGCAGGGCAACACTGAAGCTTTCTTT.

Remarks on this clone: The junction departs from the called germline gene at one end, perhaps through a read error. The gene calls are TRBV6-5 and TRBJ2-3; 8 positions agree with TRBD1. This CDR3 spans 14 amino acids. Germline V CDR1 and CDR2: MNHEY, SVGAGI. The CDR3 DNA follows: TGTGCCAGCAGTGACTCAGGGGGCTCAGATACGCAGTATTTT. This translates into CASSDSGGSDTQYF.

The rearrangement uses TRBV9 and TRBJ1-1; D uncertain. The CDR3 length is 14 residues. CDR1 is SGDLS, CDR2 YYNGEE, per germline. V lost 3 bases and J lost 0, with 9 bases in between. The CDR3 loop is CASSARRVNTEAFF. For the CDR3, the DNA is TGTGCCAGCAGCGCCCGTCGGGTGAACACTGAAGCTTTCTTT.

V gene TRBV9 combines with J gene TRBJ1-2; 8 bases fit TRBD1. CDR1 and CDR2 (germline): SGDLS, YYNGEE. This CDR3 has 16 residues. Trimming at V came to 4 bases and at J to 8 bases, leaving 16 bases not matched to a gene. CDR3 sequence (DNA): TGTGCCAGCAGCCCCAACCCCAGGGGGCGAACGGGAGGCTACACCTTC. Translation gives CASSPNPRGRTGGYTF.

The CDR3 region has the DNA TGTGCCAGCAGTTACTCGAGCGGCAGCTATGGCTACACCTTC. Its protein product is CASSYSSGSYGYTF. The rearrangement joins TRBV6-5 to TRBJ1-2; no clear D gene. Germline-derived CDR1 and CDR2 are MNHEY and SVGAGI. The V gene lost 0 bases and the J gene lost 4 bases, with 9 bases spanning the gap. The CDR3 is 14 residues long.

The chain is built from TRBV25-1 and TRBJ1-5; no firm D call. V was trimmed by 1 base and J by 4 bases, leaving 5 bases between them. The CDR3 runs 13 residues. Germline V gene lookup returns CDR1 MGHDK and CDR2 SYGVNS. CDR3: CASSESGNQPQHF. CDR3 in DNA: TGTGCCAGCAGTGAATCGGGAAATCAGCCCCAGCATTTT.